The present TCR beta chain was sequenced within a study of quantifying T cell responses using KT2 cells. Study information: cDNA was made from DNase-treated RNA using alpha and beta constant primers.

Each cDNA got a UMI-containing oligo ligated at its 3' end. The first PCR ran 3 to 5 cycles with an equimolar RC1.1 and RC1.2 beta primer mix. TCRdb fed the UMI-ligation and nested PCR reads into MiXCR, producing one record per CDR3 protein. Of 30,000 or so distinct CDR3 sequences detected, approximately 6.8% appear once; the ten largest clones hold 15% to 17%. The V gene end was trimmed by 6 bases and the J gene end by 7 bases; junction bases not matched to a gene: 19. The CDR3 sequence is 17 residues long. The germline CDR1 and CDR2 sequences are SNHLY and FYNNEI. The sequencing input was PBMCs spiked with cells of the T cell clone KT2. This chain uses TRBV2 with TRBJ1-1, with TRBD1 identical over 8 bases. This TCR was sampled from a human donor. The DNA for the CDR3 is TGTGCCAGCAGGGATGAGGCCGAGGACAGGGAGCGGGGTGAAGCTTTCTTT. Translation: CASRDEAEDRERGEAFF.